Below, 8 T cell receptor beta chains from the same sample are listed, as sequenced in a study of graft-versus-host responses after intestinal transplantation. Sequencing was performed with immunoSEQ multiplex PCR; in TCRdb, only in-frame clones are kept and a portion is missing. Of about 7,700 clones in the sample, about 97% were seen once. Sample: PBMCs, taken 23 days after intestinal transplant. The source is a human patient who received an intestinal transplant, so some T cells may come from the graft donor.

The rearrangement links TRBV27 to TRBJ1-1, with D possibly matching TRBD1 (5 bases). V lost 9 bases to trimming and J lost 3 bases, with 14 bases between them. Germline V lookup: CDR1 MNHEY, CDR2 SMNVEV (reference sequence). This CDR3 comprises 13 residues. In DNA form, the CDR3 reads TGTGCCAGTGCCTTTGGCAGGGACACTGAAGCTTTCTTT. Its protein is CASAFGRDTEAFF.

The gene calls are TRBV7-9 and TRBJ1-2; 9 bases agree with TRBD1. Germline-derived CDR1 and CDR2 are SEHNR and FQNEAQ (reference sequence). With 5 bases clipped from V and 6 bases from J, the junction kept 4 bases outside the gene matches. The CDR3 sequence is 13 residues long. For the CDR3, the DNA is TGTGCCAGCAGCGTCCGGACAGGGGATGGCTACACCTTC. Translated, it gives CASSVRTGDGYTF.

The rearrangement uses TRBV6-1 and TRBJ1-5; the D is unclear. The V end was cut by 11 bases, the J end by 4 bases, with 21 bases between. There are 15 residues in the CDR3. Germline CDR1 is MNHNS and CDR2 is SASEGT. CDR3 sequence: CACRSSSLGNQPQHF. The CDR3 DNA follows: TGTGCCTGCCGCAGTAGCAGTCTAGGAAATCAGCCCCAGCATTTT.

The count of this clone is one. The CDR3 loop is CASSISGGSGGYTF. DNA for the CDR3: TGTGCCAGTAGCATATCGGGGGGATCGGGAGGCTACACCTTC. V and J are TRBV19 and TRBJ1-2; a possible D gene is TRBD1 (5 bases). Trimming cost V 6 bases and J 8 bases, with 19 bases left between them. There are 14 residues in the CDR3. CDR1 LNHDA and CDR2 SQIVND come from the germline V gene (reference sequence). The full variable domain, completed using reference TRBV19 and TRBJ1-2, is DGGITQSPKYLFRKEGQNVTLSCEQNLNHDAMYWYRQDPGQGLRLIYYSQIVNDFQKGDIAEGYSVSREKKESFPLTVTSAQKNPTAFYLCASSISGGSGGYTFGSGTRLTVV.

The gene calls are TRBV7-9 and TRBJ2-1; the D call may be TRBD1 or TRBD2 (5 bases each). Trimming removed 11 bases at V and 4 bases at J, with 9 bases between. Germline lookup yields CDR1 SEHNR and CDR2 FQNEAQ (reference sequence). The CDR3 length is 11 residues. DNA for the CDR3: TGTGCCGGGGGTAGGTACAATGAGCAGTTCTTC. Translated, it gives CAGGRYNEQFF.

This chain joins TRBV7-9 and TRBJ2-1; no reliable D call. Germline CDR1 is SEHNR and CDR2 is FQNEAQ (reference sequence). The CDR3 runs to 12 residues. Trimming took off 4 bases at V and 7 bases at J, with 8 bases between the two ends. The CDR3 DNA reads TGTGCCAGCAGCTCCAGCTGGAATGAGCAGTTCTTC. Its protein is CASSSSWNEQFF.

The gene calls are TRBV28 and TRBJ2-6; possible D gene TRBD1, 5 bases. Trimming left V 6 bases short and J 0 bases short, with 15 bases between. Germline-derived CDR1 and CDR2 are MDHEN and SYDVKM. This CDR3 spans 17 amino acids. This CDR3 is CASSPQGFPSGANVLTF. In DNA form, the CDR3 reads TGTGCCAGCAGCCCTCAGGGTTTCCCCTCTGGGGCCAACGTCCTGACTTTC.

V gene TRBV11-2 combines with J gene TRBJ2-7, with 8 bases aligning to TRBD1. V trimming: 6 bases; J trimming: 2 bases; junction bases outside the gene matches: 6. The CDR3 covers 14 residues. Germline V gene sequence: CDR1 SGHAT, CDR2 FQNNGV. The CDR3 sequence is CASSLGQGAYEQYF. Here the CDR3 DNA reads TGTGCCAGCAGTCTCGGACAGGGTGCCTACGAGCAGTACTTC.